These 30 T cell receptor beta chains came from one sample sequenced in a study of graft-versus-host responses after intestinal transplantation. Sequencing was performed with immunoSEQ multiplex PCR; in TCRdb, only in-frame clones are kept and a portion is missing. The sample lists about 120,000 clones; approximately 95% were seen once. No antigens are known for them. Sequencing was performed on unstimulated CD8+ T cells sorted from spleen or lymph node cells, taken before intestinal transplant. These receptors all come from a human donor who received an intestinal transplant.

The gene calls are TRBV5-4 and TRBJ2-1; 7 nucleotides line up with TRBD2. Germline V gene lookup returns CDR1 SGHNT and CDR2 YYREEE (reference sequence). V trimming: 2 bases; J trimming: 3 bases; junction bases outside the gene matches: 5. CDR3 length equals 15 residues. In nucleotides, the CDR3 is TGTGCCAGCAGCTTTCGGGGCGGGAGCTACAATGAGCAGTTCTTC. Its translation is CASSFRGGSYNEQFF.

This chain joins TRBV27 and TRBJ1-1; no firm D call. Looked up from germline, CDR1 is MNHEY and CDR2 is SMNVEV (reference sequence). This CDR3 has 16 amino acids. V lost 1 base and J 0 bases, leaving 12 bases between the germline ends. CDR3 in amino acids: CASSLFPDFMNTEAFF. The CDR3 DNA sequence: TGTGCCAGCAGTTTATTTCCGGACTTTATGAACACTGAAGCTTTCTTT.

This chain connects TRBV9 to TRBJ2-7, with 9 bases fitting TRBD2. The V gene end was trimmed by 0 bases and the J gene end by 4 bases; junction bases not matched to a gene: 5. This CDR3 has 15 amino acids. Germline lookup yields CDR1 SGDLS and CDR2 YYNGEE. DNA for the CDR3: TGTGCCAGCAGCGTAGCTAGTAGCGGGGGTTACGAGCAGTACTTC. This codes for CASSVASSGGYEQYF. Full variable domain (remainder filled in from reference TRBV9 and TRBJ2-7): DSGVTQTPKHLITATGQRVTLRCSPRSGDLSVYWYQQSLDQGLQFLIQYYNGEERAKGNILERFSAQQFPDLHSELNLSSLELGDSALYFCASSVASSGGYEQYFGPGTRLTVT.

The rearrangement links TRBV11-1 to TRBJ2-1, with 10 nucleotides matching TRBD2. This CDR3 comprises 14 residues. CDR1 and CDR2 (germline): SGHAT, FQDESV (reference sequence). Trimming cost V 7 bases and J 7 bases; bases outside gene matches: 7. CDR3 coding DNA: TGTGCCAGCATCCAGCGGGAGGGCCTTAATGAGCAGTTCTTC. Translated, it gives CASIQREGLNEQFF.

This clone came up a few times. The J gene is TRBJ2-7, the V gene TRBV27; 8 bases fit TRBD2. The germline V gene has CDR1 MNHEY and CDR2 SMNVEV (reference sequence). This CDR3 comprises 13 residues. The junction had 3 bases not matched to a gene; V was cut back by 4 bases and J by 4 bases. This chain's CDR3 is CASSSGLDYEQYF. The CDR3 coding sequence is TGTGCCAGCAGTTCGGGACTAGATTACGAGCAGTACTTC.

The genes are TRBV28 and TRBJ2-3, with 9 bases lining up with TRBD2. The germline V gene encodes CDR1 MDHEN and CDR2 SYDVKM. The CDR3 extends over 17 amino acids. Trimming at V came to 2 bases and at J to 2 bases, leaving 8 bases not matched to a gene. This CDR3 reads CASSLLGLAINTDTQYF. The CDR3 DNA follows: TGTGCCAGCAGTTTACTTGGACTAGCGATAAACACAGATACGCAGTATTTT.

The CDR3 loop is CASSGTGSGDTQYF. The CDR3 bases are TGTGCCAGCTCCGGGACAGGGTCTGGGGATACGCAGTATTTT. The chain is built from TRBV2 and TRBJ2-3; TRBD1 matches at 9 bases. This CDR3 has 14 amino acids. The germline V gene has CDR1 SNHLY and CDR2 FYNNEI. With 8 bases clipped from V and 6 bases from J, the junction kept 9 bases outside the gene matches.

CDR3 nucleotide sequence: TGTGCCAGTAGTTTGACCGGGACAGGGGTTAACTATGGCTACACCTTC. Protein product: CASSLTGTGVNYGYTF. The chain has TRBV19 and TRBJ1-2; 10 nucleotides align to TRBD1. CDR1 is LNHDA and CDR2 is SQIVND in the germline V gene (reference sequence). J lost 1 base, V lost 5 bases, and 7 bases had no gene match. The CDR3 spans 16 residues.

In DNA form, the CDR3 reads TGTGCCAGCAGCCAAGATTACGCCGAGCAGTACTTC. Protein sequence: CASSQDYAEQYF. The genes are TRBV14 and TRBJ2-7; the D is unclear. Trimming left V 0 bases short and J 6 bases short, with 6 bases between. The CDR3 is 12 residues long. Per germline, CDR1 SGHDN and CDR2 FVKESK.

The genes are TRBV7-6 and TRBJ2-7; 7 bases match TRBD1. Trimming took 8 bases from V and 3 from J; bases not matched to a gene: 10. Germline CDR1 SGHVS, CDR2 FNYEAQ. The CDR3 has 14 amino acids. This CDR3 reads CASVEGAVNYEQYF. The CDR3, as DNA: TGTGCCAGCGTCGAGGGGGCCGTTAACTACGAGCAGTACTTC.

The chain links TRBV9 to TRBJ2-3, with 9 bases fitting TRBD2. With 3 bases clipped from V and 4 bases from J, the junction kept 3 bases outside the gene matches. Germline-derived CDR1 and CDR2 are SGDLS and YYNGEE. The CDR3 consists of 14 residues. The CDR3 loop reads CASSAGTSPDTQYF. The CDR3 DNA reads TGTGCCAGCAGCGCTGGGACTAGCCCAGATACGCAGTATTTT.

CDR3 DNA: TGTGCCAGTAGTAGTTACAGGGAAGATACGCAGTATTTT. As protein: CASSSYREDTQYF. This rearrangement joins TRBV19 to TRBJ2-3, with D possibly matching TRBD1 (6 bases). This CDR3 is built from 13 residues. V lost 4 bases to trimming and J lost 5 bases, with 10 bases between them. Germline values: CDR1 LNHDA, CDR2 SQIVND (reference sequence).

V is TRBV19 and J is TRBJ2-7; TRBD2 might be the D (6 bases). The germline CDR1 and CDR2 sequences are LNHDA and SQIVND (reference sequence). There are 14 residues in the CDR3. The V gene lost 3 bases and the J gene lost 2 bases, with 11 bases spanning the gap. The CDR3 spells CASSMGLSAYEQYF. For the CDR3, the DNA is TGTGCCAGTAGTATGGGACTTAGTGCCTACGAGCAGTACTTC.

The rearrangement links TRBV4-3 to TRBJ1-1, with a possible D match to TRBD1 (5 bases). In germline, CDR1 is LGHNA, CDR2 YSLEER. The CDR3 totals 14 residues. V was clipped by 3 bases and J by 1 base, with 9 bases between them. CDR3 residues: CASSQDTSNTEAFF. CDR3 DNA: TGCGCCAGCAGCCAGGACACATCGAACACTGAAGCTTTCTTT.

V and J are TRBV6-5 and TRBJ2-7; 7 positions match TRBD1. The CDR3 spans 11 residues. CDR1 and CDR2 from the germline V gene are MNHEY and SVGAGI. The V gene end was trimmed by 6 bases and the J gene end by 4 bases; junction bases not matched to a gene: 0. For the CDR3, the DNA is TGTGCCAGCAGACAGGGGTACGAGCAGTACTTC. Its translation: CASRQGYEQYF.

The sample holds one count of this clone. The J gene is TRBJ1-1, the V gene TRBV28; no clear D gene. Trimming left V 6 bases short and J 0 bases short, with 8 bases between. Germline CDR1 is MDHEN and CDR2 is SYDVKM. This CDR3 comprises 13 residues. The CDR3 bases are TGTGCCAGCAGGGCCGGTTTGAACACTGAAGCTTTCTTT. Translated: CASRAGLNTEAFF.

The gene calls are TRBV10-3 and TRBJ2-1; D may be TRBD2 (5 bases). Germline assignment: CDR1 ENHRY and CDR2 SYGVKD. The germline V and J ends were trimmed by 5 bases and 0 bases, with 14 bases remaining between them. The CDR3 is 16 residues long. The CDR3 loop reads CAISPQRTRSYNEQFF. In DNA form, the CDR3 reads TGTGCCATCAGTCCCCAGCGGACCCGCTCCTACAATGAGCAGTTCTTC.

The chain recombines TRBV7-9 with TRBJ2-1, with D possibly matching TRBD2 (5 bases). Trimming took off 1 base at V and 4 bases at J, with 11 bases between the two ends. This CDR3 is 15 amino acids long. The germline gives CDR1 SEHNR, CDR2 FQNEAQ (reference sequence). This chain's CDR3 is CASSLVGGQYNEQFF. CDR3 nucleotide sequence: TGTGCCAGCAGCTTAGTAGGCGGGCAATACAATGAGCAGTTCTTC. The full variable domain, its missing parts supplied by reference TRBV7-9 and TRBJ2-1, is DTGVSQNPRHKITKRGQNVTFRCDPISEHNRLYWYRQTLGQGPEFLTYFQNEAQLEKSRLLSDRFSAERPKGSFSTLEIQRTEQGDSAMYLCASSLVGGQYNEQFFGPGTRLTVL.

The chain is built from TRBV29-1 and TRBJ2-1, with TRBD2 identical over 11 bases. With 3 bases clipped from V and 4 bases from J, the junction kept 11 bases outside the gene matches. Germline CDR1 and CDR2: SQVTM and ANQGSEA. The CDR3 totals 17 residues. The CDR3 sequence: CSVEGLAVSAPYNEQFF. CDR3 DNA sequence: TGCAGCGTTGAGGGACTAGCGGTCTCGGCCCCTTACAATGAGCAGTTCTTC.

V is TRBV27 and J is TRBJ2-3; D is possibly TRBD2 (5 bases). CDR3 length: 16 amino acids. V lost 7 bases and J lost 2, with 19 bases in between. CDR1 and CDR2 from the germline V gene are MNHEY and SMNVEV (reference sequence). The CDR3 coding sequence is TGTGCCAGCATCAGTTATGAGCGGAGGAACACAGATACGCAGTATTTT. Its protein is CASISYERRNTDTQYF.

This chain joins TRBV6-1 and TRBJ1-5; possibly TRBD1 for D (5 bases). CDR3 length equals 17 residues. CDR1 MNHNS and CDR2 SASEGT come from the germline V gene. V gave up 1 base and J gave up 4 bases, with 17 bases separating them. The CDR3 DNA follows: TGTGCCAGCAGTGAAGGGGGGGTGTGGCCAGAAAATCAGCCCCAGCATTTT. Translated, it gives CASSEGGVWPENQPQHF.

The chain has TRBV14 and TRBJ2-1, with D possibly matching TRBD1 (6 bases). Germline V CDR1 and CDR2: SGHDN, FVKESK. The V gene lost 3 bases and the J gene lost 5 bases, with 20 bases spanning the gap. The CDR3 length is 17 residues. The CDR3 DNA reads TGTGCCAGCAGCCAGGCATTGACAGGTGGGCTCAACAATGAGCAGTTCTTC. Translation gives CASSQALTGGLNNEQFF.

The chain joins TRBV19 to TRBJ2-7; D is unresolved. Germline lookup yields CDR1 LNHDA and CDR2 SQIVND (reference sequence). CDR3 size: 11 residues. With 3 bases removed from V and 6 bases from J, the gap between germline ends came to 6 bases. CDR3 DNA: TGTGCCAGTAGTATCGGAAGCGAGCAGTACTTC. Translating it yields CASSIGSEQYF.

Concerning this clone itself: This CDR3 is also generated by other DNA sequences in the sample. The chain uses TRBV5-6 and TRBJ2-1; D gene unclear. V gave up 0 bases and J gave up 6 bases, with 4 bases separating them. Germline values: CDR1 SGHDT, CDR2 YYEEEE. This CDR3 comprises 12 residues. For the CDR3, the DNA is TGTGCCAGCAGCTTGGGAGGCAATGAGCAGTTCTTC. Residues: CASSLGGNEQFF.

V is TRBV6-1 and J is TRBJ2-1; D might be TRBD1 (5 bases). Looked up from germline, CDR1 is MNHNS and CDR2 is SASEGT. The CDR3 loop spans 14 amino acids. V lost 0 bases and J lost 9, with 12 bases in between. The CDR3 spells CASSEAVSGIEQFF. The CDR3 DNA reads TGTGCCAGCAGTGAAGCAGTGTCAGGGATTGAGCAGTTCTTC.

The CDR3 here is CASSCCPGTAGSPLHF. The CDR3 DNA reads as TGTGCCAGCAGCTGCTGTCCAGGGACAGCCGGTTCACCCCTCCACTTT. J is TRBJ1-6 and V is TRBV7-2; 7 nucleotides align to TRBD1. The V segment lost 4 bases and the J segment 9 bases; nucleotides outside the gene matches: 12. CDR1 SGHTA and CDR2 FQGNSA come from the germline V gene. The CDR3 is 16 amino acids.

The chain employs TRBV9 and TRBJ2-7; D not resolved. Trimming shortened V by 4 bases and J by 2 bases, and 13 bases separated the two germline ends. Germline CDR1 and CDR2: SGDLS and YYNGEE. The CDR3 loop spans 14 amino acids. CDR3 sequence: CASSPSAQTYEQYF. The CDR3 DNA reads as TGTGCCAGCAGCCCTTCCGCACAAACCTACGAGCAGTACTTC. The variable domain in full, with the rest retrieved from reference TRBV9 and TRBJ2-7, is DSGVTQTPKHLITATGQRVTLRCSPRSGDLSVYWYQQSLDQGLQFLIQYYNGEERAKGNILERFSAQQFPDLHSELNLSSLELGDSALYFCASSPSAQTYEQYFGPGTRLTVT.

A few counts support this clone. The rearrangement joins TRBV19 to TRBJ2-7, with no clear D. Per the germline V gene, CDR1 is LNHDA and CDR2 is SQIVND (reference sequence). V lost 7 bases and J lost 3, with 10 bases in between. CDR3 length: 12 residues. CDR3: CASIKLRYEQYF. The DNA for the CDR3 is TGTGCCAGTATTAAGTTACGCTACGAGCAGTACTTC. The whole variable domain, filled in from reference TRBV19 and TRBJ2-7, reads DGGITQSPKYLFRKEGQNVTLSCEQNLNHDAMYWYRQDPGQGLRLIYYSQIVNDFQKGDIAEGYSVSREKKESFPLTVTSAQKNPTAFYLCASIKLRYEQYFGPGTRLTVT.

This chain joins TRBV28 and TRBJ2-1; D unresolved. CDR1 and CDR2 (germline): MDHEN, SYDVKM. The CDR3 totals 16 residues. The V end was cut by 2 bases, the J end by 6 bases, with 17 bases between. The CDR3 nucleotides are TGTGCCAGCAGTTTAGATTTAAAGTTCCAGATCAATGAGCAGTTCTTC. The encoded protein is CASSLDLKFQINEQFF.

V gene TRBV7-9 combines with J gene TRBJ2-5, with 10 bases lining up with TRBD2. J gave up 3 bases and V 4 bases, and 2 bases lay outside the gene matches. Per germline, CDR1 SEHNR and CDR2 FQNEAQ (reference sequence). The CDR3 runs to 14 residues. Here the CDR3 DNA reads TGTGCCAGCAGCTCAGGACTAGCGGAAGAGACCCAGTACTTC. Amino acids: CASSSGLAEETQYF.